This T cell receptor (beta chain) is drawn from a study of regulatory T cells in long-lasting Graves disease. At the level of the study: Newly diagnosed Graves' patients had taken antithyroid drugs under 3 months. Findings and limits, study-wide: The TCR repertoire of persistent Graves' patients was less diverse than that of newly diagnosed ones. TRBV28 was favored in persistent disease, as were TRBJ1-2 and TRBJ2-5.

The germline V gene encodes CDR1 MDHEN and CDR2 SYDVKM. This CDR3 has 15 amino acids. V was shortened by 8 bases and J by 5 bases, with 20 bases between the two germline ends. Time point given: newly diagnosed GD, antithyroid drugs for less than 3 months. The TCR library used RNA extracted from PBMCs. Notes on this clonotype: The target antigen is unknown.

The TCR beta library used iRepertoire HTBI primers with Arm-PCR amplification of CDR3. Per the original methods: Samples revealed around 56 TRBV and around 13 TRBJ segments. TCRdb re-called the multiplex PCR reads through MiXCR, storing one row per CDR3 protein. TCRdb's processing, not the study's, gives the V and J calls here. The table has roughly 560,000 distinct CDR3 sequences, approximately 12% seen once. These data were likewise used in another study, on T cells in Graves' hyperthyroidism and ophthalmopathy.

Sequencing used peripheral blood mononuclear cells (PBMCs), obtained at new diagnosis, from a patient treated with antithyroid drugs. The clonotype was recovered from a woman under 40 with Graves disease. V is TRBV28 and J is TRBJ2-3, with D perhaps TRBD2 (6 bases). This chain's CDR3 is CASRTNFGGKDTQYF. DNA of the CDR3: TGTGCCAGCCGAACAAATTTTGGGGGGAAAGATACGCAGTATTTT.